This T cell receptor beta chain was captured by sequencing in a study of T cell responses to AZD1222 COVID-19 vaccine. The data were produced by immunoSEQ multiplex PCR, yet TCRdb's version contains in-frame clones alone and is incomplete. The sample lists 100,000 to 150,000 clones, about nine tenths occurring once. The CDR3 spans 23 residues. The V gene's germline CDR1 is MNHNY and CDR2 SVGAGI (reference sequence). V lost 6 bases and J lost 4; bases outside the gene matches: 36. The chain has TRBV6-6 and TRBJ2-7; 7 positions agree with TRBD2. This TCR derives from an adult in good health. The sequenced sample was peripheral blood, obtained on day 0 of AZD1222 vaccination. CDR3 residues: CASSFGLELGKDGRIRGIYEQYF. DNA for the CDR3: TGTGCCAGCAGCTTCGGACTAGAACTTGGAAAGGACGGCCGTATTAGGGGAATTTACGAGCAGTACTTC.